Presented here are 19 T cell receptor beta chains from one specimen sequenced in a study of glioma-infiltrating T cells. TCR alpha and beta CDR3 regions were amplified from RNA using iRepertoire nested multiplex PCR. In TCRdb, the multiplex PCR reads were re-called with MiXCR into one record per CDR3 protein. The data contain about 180,000 distinct CDR3 sequences, around 45% of them singletons. The sequencing input was glioma tissue, nonneoplastic brain tissue, or PBMCs (not recorded which). All receptors derive from a human donor with low-grade glioma or glioblastoma, undergoing nonglioma brain surgery, or in good health (not recorded which).

This clonotype was counted many times. The chain links TRBV28 to TRBJ2-1; TRBD2 agrees at 7 bases. The germline gives CDR1 MDHEN, CDR2 SYDVKM. The CDR3 loop spans 15 amino acids. Trimming removed 3 bases from V and 5 bases from J; junction bases left unmatched: 7. CDR3 DNA sequence: TGTGCCAGCAGTTTTTCGGGGGAGGGCCACAATGAGCAGTTCTTC. Translating it yields CASSFSGEGHNEQFF.

This clonotype was seen a handful of times. The chain joins TRBV27 to TRBJ2-6, with D tentatively TRBD1 or TRBD2 (5 bases each). The V gene's germline CDR1 is MNHEY and CDR2 SMNVEV (reference sequence). CDR3 length: 20 residues. Trimming left V 2 bases short and J 0 bases short, with 20 bases between. CDR3 residues: CASSLRPRDEGFSGANVLTF. CDR3 DNA sequence: TGTGCCAGCAGTTTACGGCCCCGGGACGAAGGTTTCTCTGGGGCCAACGTCCTGACTTTC.

About this clonotype itself: This may be a read error: a much more frequent sequence differs by one nucleotide. The chain couples TRBV10-3 to TRBJ2-3; no firm D call. The CDR3 is 15 residues long. The ends were cut back, 1 base at V and 3 bases at J, with 11 bases in the middle. Germline assignment: CDR1 ENHRY and CDR2 SYGVKD. The CDR3 spells CAISEFRESTDTQYF. The CDR3 DNA is TGTGCCATCAGTGAGTTTAGGGAAAGTACAGATACGCAGTATTTT.

The gene calls are TRBV5-1 and TRBJ2-7; weak D call: TRBD2 (5 bases). Germline V gives CDR1 SGHRS, CDR2 YFSETQ. The CDR3 loop spans 13 amino acids. The V end was cut by 3 bases, the J end by 4 bases, with 11 bases between. The CDR3 DNA is TGCGCCAGCAGCTCGGAGGCATTATACGAGCAGTACTTC. Translated, it gives CASSSEALYEQYF.

With respect to this clonotype: A much larger clone differs from this one at a single base, so this may be a read error. This rearrangement joins TRBV7-2 to TRBJ1-1; no definite D call. CDR3 size: 12 residues. Germline CDR1 SGHTA, CDR2 FQGNSA. The V gene lost 5 bases and the J gene lost 3 bases, with 7 bases spanning the gap. CDR3 protein: CASSLWDTEAFF. In DNA, the CDR3 is TGTGCCAGCAGCCTTTGGGACACTGAAGCTTTCTTT.

This clonotype was detected a few times. The chain recombines TRBV29-1 with TRBJ2-1; tentative D call: TRBD2 (5 bases). The V and J ends lost 6 bases and 9 bases respectively, with 21 bases between them. The germline V gene has CDR1 SQVTM and CDR2 ANQGSEA. This CDR3 contains 14 residues. As DNA, the CDR3 is TGCAGCGTCCCTGAACTAGGGCGAGGAAGTGAGCAGTTCTTC. It is translated as CSVPELGRGSEQFF.

The sample holds many counts of this clonotype. V usage is TRBV20-1 and J usage is TRBJ2-2, with D unresolved. This CDR3 is built from 15 residues. CDR1 and CDR2 (germline): DFQATT, SNEGSKA (reference sequence). V gave up 0 bases and J gave up 1 base, with 9 bases separating them. The CDR3 bases are TGCAGTGCTAGAGATAGTGGCAAGAACACCGGGGAGCTGTTTTTT. Its translation: CSARDSGKNTGELFF.

This clonotype was observed once. V and J are TRBV19 and TRBJ2-7, with D hard to call. The germline V gene encodes CDR1 LNHDA and CDR2 SQIVND (reference sequence). The CDR3 has 14 residues. The V gene lost 5 bases and the J gene lost 7 bases, with 18 bases spanning the gap. CDR3 in DNA: TGTGCCAGTAGTGCGAACCCCCTCTTAGGAGAGCAGTACTTC. It yields the protein CASSANPLLGEQYF.

This clonotype turned up a few times. The genes are TRBV4-1 and TRBJ2-2; 8 positions agree with TRBD1. Germline-derived CDR1 and CDR2 are MGHRA and YSYEKL. V dropped 1 base and J dropped 6; count of bases not matched to a gene: 10. The CDR3 is 17 amino acids. As DNA, the CDR3 is TGCGCCAGCAGCCAAGGCTCAGGGGGCCGTCTGTCCGGGGAGCTGTTTTTT. Translating gives CASSQGSGGRLSGELFF.

In this sample, this clonotype turned up once. A much larger clone is a single base away; this may be a read error. This chain links TRBV28 with TRBJ1-6, with D hard to call. Between the trimmed V and J ends, which lost 6 bases and 7 bases, there was a span of 19 bases. The germline gives CDR1 MDHEN, CDR2 SYDVKM. The CDR3 sequence is 16 residues long. The CDR3 reads CASSYRKPGANSPLHF. CDR3 nucleotides: TGTGCCAGCAGCTACCGGAAGCCCGGAGCAAATTCACCCCTCCACTTT.

On this clonotype itself: The conserved phenylalanine or tryptophan normally closing the CDR3 is absent here, so this likely arose from a read error. V is TRBV5-1 and J is TRBJ2-7; D unresolved. The V end was cut by 0 bases, the J end by 0 bases, with 7 bases between. This CDR3 is built from 14 residues. The germline V gene encodes CDR1 SGHRS and CDR2 YFSETQ. The CDR3 bases are TGCGCCAGCAGCTTGGTGGCAGGCTCCTACGAGCAGTACCTC. Protein product: CASSLVAGSYEQYL.

This clonotype was detected once. V gene TRBV24-1 combines with J gene TRBJ1-1; 9 bases are a match to TRBD1. This CDR3 has 14 amino acids. Germline CDR1 is KGHDR and CDR2 is SFDVKD. Trimming took 3 bases from V and 7 from J; bases not matched to a gene: 5. The CDR3 DNA sequence: TGTGCCACCAGTGATCCTCGGGACAGGGTTGAAGCTTTCTTT. Protein sequence: CATSDPRDRVEAFF.

The rearrangement uses TRBV5-1 and TRBJ2-7; perhaps TRBD2 as D (6 bases). This CDR3 region has 14 residues. In germline, CDR1 is SGHRS, CDR2 YFSETQ. The V and J ends lost 4 bases and 4 bases respectively, with 15 bases between them. The CDR3 loop is CASSDTSWSYEQYF. CDR3 in DNA: TGCGCCAGCAGCGACACTAGCTGGAGTTACGAGCAGTACTTC.

This clonotype was detected many times. CDR3 region: CSASGPLSYNSPLHF. CDR3 nucleotide sequence: TGCAGTGCCAGCGGCCCGCTATCCTATAATTCACCCCTCCACTTT. This chain links TRBV20-1 with TRBJ1-6, with D unresolved. CDR1 is DFQATT and CDR2 is SNEGSKA in the germline V gene (reference sequence). This CDR3 comprises 15 residues. Trimming shortened V by 6 bases and J by 1 base, and 13 bases separated the two germline ends.

This clonotype was counted a few times. This chain links TRBV7-3 with TRBJ2-2, with 7 bases fitting TRBD2. This CDR3 has 15 amino acids. Losses at the gene ends were 5 bases for V and 2 bases for J; bases not matched to a gene: 5. CDR1 and CDR2 (germline): SGHTA, FQGTGA. CDR3 DNA sequence: TGTGCCAGCAGCCCGCAGCGGGACAACACCGGGGAGCTGTTTTTT. This sequence encodes CASSPQRDNTGELFF.

The rearrangement uses TRBV12-3 or TRBV12-4 and TRBJ2-7; TRBD2 agrees at 8 bases. Germline trimming cut 6 bases from V and 8 bases from J; bases unmatched to any gene: 12. This CDR3 is built from 14 residues. The CDR3 nucleotides read TGTGCCAGCAGCCTAACTAGCGGCGTTGGGAAGCAGTACTTC. Its protein product is CASSLTSGVGKQYF.

At least ten counts were recorded for this clonotype. CDR3 in DNA: TGTGCCAGCTCACCAACCAACAGGGCCGGGAATGAGCAGTTCTTC. As protein: CASSPTNRAGNEQFF. The chain recombines TRBV18 with TRBJ2-1; possible D gene TRBD1, 6 bases. Germline lookup yields CDR1 KGHSH and CDR2 LQKENI. The CDR3 runs to 15 residues. Trimming removed 2 bases at V and 7 bases at J, with 15 bases between.

With regard to this clonotype: Given a much more abundant clone one base away, this may be a read error. V and J are TRBV28 and TRBJ2-5; D may be TRBD2 (6 bases). Per germline, CDR1 MDHEN and CDR2 SYDVKM. This CDR3 has 14 residues. CDR3 sequence reads: CASSLRGGQETKYF. The CDR3 nucleotides read TGTGCCAGCAGCTTGAGGGGAGGTCAAGAGACCAAGTACTTC.

In regard to this clonotype: A read error may explain this, as a much larger clone is one base away. This chain links TRBV2 with TRBJ1-1, with TRBD1 matching over 8 bases. The germline gives CDR1 SNHLY, CDR2 FYNNEI. This CDR3 comprises 14 residues. The CDR3 DNA reads TGTGCCAGCAGCTTGGACAGGGCGGACACTAAAGCTTTCTTT. Its translation: CASSLDRADTKAFF.